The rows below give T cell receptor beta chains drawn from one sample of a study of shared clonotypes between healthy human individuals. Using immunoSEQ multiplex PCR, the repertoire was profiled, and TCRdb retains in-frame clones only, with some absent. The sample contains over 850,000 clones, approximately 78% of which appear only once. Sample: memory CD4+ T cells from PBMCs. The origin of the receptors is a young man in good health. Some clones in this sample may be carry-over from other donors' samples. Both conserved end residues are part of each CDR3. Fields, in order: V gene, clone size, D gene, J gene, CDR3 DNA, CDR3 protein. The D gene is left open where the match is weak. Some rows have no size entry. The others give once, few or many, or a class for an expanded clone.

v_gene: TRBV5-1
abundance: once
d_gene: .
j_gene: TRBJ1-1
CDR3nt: TGCGCCAGCAGCTTCAACACCAACCCCTACACTGAAGCTTTCTTT
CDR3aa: CASSFNTNPYTEAFF

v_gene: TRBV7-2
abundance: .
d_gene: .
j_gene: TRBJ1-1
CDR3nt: TGTGCCAGCAGCTTAGTTGGTCTGAACACTGAAGCTTTCTTT
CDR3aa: CASSLVGLNTEAFF

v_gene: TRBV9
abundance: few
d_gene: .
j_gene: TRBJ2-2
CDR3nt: TGTGCCAGCAGCCTTCGGACGGACCCCGGAGCCGGGGAGCTGTTTTTT
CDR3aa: CASSLRTDPGAGELFF

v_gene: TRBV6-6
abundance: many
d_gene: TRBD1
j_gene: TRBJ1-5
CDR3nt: TGTGCCAGCAGTCTACACGACAGGGGGAAGAATCAGCCCCAGCATTTT
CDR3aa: CASSLHDRGKNQPQHF

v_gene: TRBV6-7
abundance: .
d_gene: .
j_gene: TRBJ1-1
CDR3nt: TGTGCCAGCAAACCTAAATTGGGCGAAGGGGACCTGAACACTGAAGCTTTCTTT
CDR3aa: CASKPKLGEGDLNTEAFF

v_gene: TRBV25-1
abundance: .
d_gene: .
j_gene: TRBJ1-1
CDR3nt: TGTGCCAGCAGTGAATCACAGGGCAACACTGAAGCTTTCTTT
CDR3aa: CASSESQGNTEAFF

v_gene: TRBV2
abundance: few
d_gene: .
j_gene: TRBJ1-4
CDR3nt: TGTGCCAGCAGCCCCCTGGAGGAAAAACTGTTTTTT
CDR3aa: CASSPLEEKLFF

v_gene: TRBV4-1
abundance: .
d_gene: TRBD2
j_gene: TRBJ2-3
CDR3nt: TGCGCCAGCAGAGCCAAGATCTTAGCGGGAGGCACAGATACGCAGTATTTT
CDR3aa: CASRAKILAGGTDTQYF

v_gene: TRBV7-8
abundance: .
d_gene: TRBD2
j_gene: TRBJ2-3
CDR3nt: TGTGCCAGCAGCTTTAAACTTGGACTAGCGGGAGCCACCTTCACAGATACGCAGTATTTT
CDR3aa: CASSFKLGLAGATFTDTQYF

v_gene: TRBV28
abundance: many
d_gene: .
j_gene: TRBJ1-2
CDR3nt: TGTGCCAGCAGTTTATTGTCAGGGGCCTATGGCTACACCTTC
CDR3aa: CASSLLSGAYGYTF